What follows are 2 T cell receptor beta chains derived from one specimen sequenced in a study of cytomegalovirus exposure and HLA in healthy donors. TCRdb keeps only in-frame clones here, not all; method: immunoSEQ multiplex PCR. The sample has around 70,000 clones, about 93% seen once. The source material was PBMCs. Receptor source: a man younger than 35 in good health and CMV-seropositive.

The rearrangement links TRBV7-3 to TRBJ2-5; perhaps TRBD2 as D (5 bases). With 5 bases removed from V and 3 bases from J, the gap between germline ends came to 16 bases. The CDR3 extends over 15 amino acids. Germline assignment: CDR1 SGHTA and CDR2 FQGTGA. Here the CDR3 DNA reads TGTGCCAGCAGCCCTGAGGGCACTCAGGAAGAGACCCAGTACTTC. Its translation: CASSPEGTQEETQYF. The whole variable domain, remainder taken from reference TRBV7-3 and TRBJ2-5, is GAGVSQTPSNKVTEKGKYVELRCDPISGHTALYWYRQSLGQGPEFLIYFQGTGAADDSGLPNDRFFAVRPEGSVSTLKIQRTERGDSAVYLCASSPEGTQEETQYFGPGTRLLVL.

This clone has only one observation. The J gene is TRBJ2-5, the V gene TRBV14; no clear D gene. Trimming removed 4 bases at V and 5 bases at J, with 17 bases between. The CDR3 loop spans 15 amino acids. The germline CDR1 and CDR2 sequences are SGHDN and FVKESK. The CDR3 here is CASSLVPFPSETQYF. DNA of the CDR3: TGTGCCAGCAGCCTAGTCCCCTTCCCCTCTGAGACCCAGTACTTC. The variable domain in full, completed from reference TRBV14 and TRBJ2-5, reads EAGVTQFPSHSVIEKGQTVTLRCDPISGHDNLYWYRRVMGKEIKFLLHFVKESKQDESGMPNNRFLAERTGGTYSTLKVQPAELEDSGVYFCASSLVPFPSETQYFGPGTRLLVL.